The TCR beta chain under discussion was sequenced for a study of breast tumors, draining lymph nodes, adjacent tissues. General study points: That most tumor T cells come from lymph nodes remained unproven. Luminal-like breast cancer showed significantly higher tumor–nontumor repertoire similarity than basal-like.

Regarding this clonotype: Its antigen remains unidentified.

From the multiplex PCR reads, TCRdb called clonotypes with MiXCR, one entry per CDR3 protein. The sample has about 150,000 distinct CDR3 sequences, about 33% seen once. From germline, CDR1 is SGHDN and CDR2 FVKESK. V lost 4 bases and J lost 8; bases outside the gene matches: 8. The CDR3 has 14 residues. The lymph nodes were axillary draining lymph nodes from breast cancer patients. This TCR was sampled from a female donor with breast cancer. Some clones in this sample may be carry-over from other donors' samples. This sequence joins TRBV14 and TRBJ2-1; 7 positions agree with TRBD1. Input material: axillary lymph node tissue. CDR3 sequence reads: CASSPWDSSYEQFF. CDR3 sequence (DNA): TGTGCCAGCAGCCCCTGGGACAGCTCCTATGAGCAGTTCTTC.